This entry features one T cell receptor (beta chain) sequence. These data belong to a study of blood T cell repertoires in COVID-19. Turning to the study itself: Samples taken during acute and convalescent COVID-19 were collected in the United States, Italy and Spain. PBMCs, B-cell-depleted T cells, or T cells provided the cDNA or gDNA that made up the material.

Original data processing: How many nucleated cells were present was estimated from reference gene primer amplification. TCRdb keeps only in-frame clones here, not all; method: immunoSEQ multiplex PCR. The DNA gave D and trimming, while V, J and clone size come from that table. The sample has approximately 140,000 clones, approximately 87% seen once. Trimming took 0 bases from V and 1 from J, leaving 6 bases between them. CDR1 MNHEY and CDR2 SMNVEV come from the germline V gene (reference sequence). The CDR3 has 14 residues. This clonotype was obtained from a woman in her thirties or forties with acute or convalescent COVID-19. This sequence joins TRBV27 and TRBJ1-1; D remains ambiguous. Sequenced input: peripheral blood. The DNA for the CDR3 is TGTGCCAGCAGTTTATCTGGCGGGAACACTGAAGCTTTCTTT. It encodes CASSLSGGNTEAFF.